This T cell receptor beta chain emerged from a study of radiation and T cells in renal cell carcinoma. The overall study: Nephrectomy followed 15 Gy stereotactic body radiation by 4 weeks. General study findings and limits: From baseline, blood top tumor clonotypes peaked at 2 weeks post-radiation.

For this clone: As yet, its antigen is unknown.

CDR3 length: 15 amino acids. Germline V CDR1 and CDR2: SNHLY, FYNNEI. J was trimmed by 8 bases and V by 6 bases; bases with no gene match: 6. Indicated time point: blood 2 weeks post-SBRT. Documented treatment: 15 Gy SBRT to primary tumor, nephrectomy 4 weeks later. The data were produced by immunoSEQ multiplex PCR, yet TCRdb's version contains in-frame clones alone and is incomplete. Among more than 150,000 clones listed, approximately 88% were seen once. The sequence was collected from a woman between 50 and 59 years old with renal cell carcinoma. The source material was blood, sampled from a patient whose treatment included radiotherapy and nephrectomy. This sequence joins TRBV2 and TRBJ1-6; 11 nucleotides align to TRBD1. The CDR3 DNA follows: TGTGCCAGCAGCCCCGGACAGGGGGCCGATTCACCCCTCCACTTT. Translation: CASSPGQGADSPLHF.